These T cell receptor beta chains were read from a single sample in a study of cytomegalovirus exposure and HLA in healthy donors. Sequencing used immunoSEQ multiplex PCR; TCRdb keeps in-frame clones, though not all of them. Of 100,000 to 150,000 clones listed, approximately 77% are singletons. The material sequenced was PBMCs. These receptors were taken from a woman between 40 and 50 years old in good health and CMV-seronegative. Both conserved end residues are part of each CDR3. A D gene is named only where the DNA matches it firmly. Clone size, where shown, is once, few, many, or a class for clones that have expanded.

V gene: TRBV6-4; D gene: TRBD2; J gene: TRBJ2-2; clone size: .; CDR3 protein: CASSDSLERGRAGELFF; CDR3 DNA: TGTGCCAGCAGTGACTCTCTGGAGCGGGGGAGGGCCGGGGAGCTGTTTTTT
V gene: TRBV29-1; D gene: .; J gene: TRBJ1-2; clone size: few; CDR3 protein: CSGGPEGNYGYTF; CDR3 DNA: TGCAGCGGAGGCCCCGAGGGCAACTATGGCTACACCTTC
V gene: TRBV19; D gene: TRBD1; J gene: TRBJ1-2; clone size: .; CDR3 protein: CASSRGQGIANYGYTF; CDR3 DNA: TGTGCCAGTAGTAGGGGACAGGGAATAGCTAACTATGGCTACACCTTC
V gene: TRBV19; D gene: .; J gene: TRBJ2-3; clone size: .; CDR3 protein: CASSKASSDTQYF; CDR3 DNA: TGTGCCAGTAGTAAGGCTAGTTCCGATACGCAGTATTTT
V gene: TRBV30; D gene: .; J gene: TRBJ2-3; clone size: .; CDR3 protein: CAWSSPLVDTQYF; CDR3 DNA: TGTGCCTGGAGTAGCCCACTAGTAGATACGCAGTATTTT
V gene: TRBV6-6; D gene: .; J gene: TRBJ2-7; clone size: .; CDR3 protein: CASSSTGGQKGYEQYF; CDR3 DNA: TGTGCCAGCAGTTCGACCGGGGGACAGAAGGGGTACGAGCAGTACTTC
V gene: TRBV27; D gene: .; J gene: TRBJ1-1; clone size: once; CDR3 protein: CASSPGQLTEAFF; CDR3 DNA: TGTGCCAGCAGTCCAGGACAGCTCACTGAAGCTTTCTTT
V gene: TRBV13; D gene: .; J gene: TRBJ1-1; clone size: .; CDR3 protein: CASSLVTGNTEAFF; CDR3 DNA: TGTGCCAGCAGCTTAGTAACGGGGAACACTGAAGCTTTCTTT
V gene: TRBV6-1; D gene: .; J gene: TRBJ1-1; clone size: .; CDR3 protein: CASSSPSGDTEAFF; CDR3 DNA: TGTGCCAGCAGTTCCCCGTCAGGGGACACTGAAGCTTTCTTT
V gene: TRBV15; D gene: TRBD1; J gene: TRBJ2-7; clone size: .; CDR3 protein: CATSRILGQVTYEQYF; CDR3 DNA: TGTGCCACCAGCAGAATCCTTGGACAGGTAACCTACGAGCAGTACTTC
V gene: TRBV11-2; D gene: TRBD2; J gene: TRBJ2-5; clone size: .; CDR3 protein: CASTTSGGEKVTQYF; CDR3 DNA: TGTGCCAGCACGACTAGCGGGGGGGAAAAGGTGACCCAGTACTTC
V gene: TRBV4-3; D gene: .; J gene: TRBJ1-5; clone size: .; CDR3 protein: CASSLSPNQPQHF; CDR3 DNA: TGCGCCAGCAGCCTGAGCCCCAATCAGCCCCAGCATTTT
V gene: TRBV19; D gene: TRBD1; J gene: TRBJ1-5; clone size: .; CDR3 protein: CASSIDLPGGSNQPQHF; CDR3 DNA: TGTGCCAGTAGTATAGATCTACCAGGGGGTAGCAATCAGCCCCAGCATTTT
V gene: TRBV4-1; D gene: .; J gene: TRBJ2-7; clone size: once; CDR3 protein: CASSQGQVTYEQYF; CDR3 DNA: TGCGCCAGCAGCCAAGGACAGGTGACCTACGAGCAGTACTTC
V gene: TRBV6-1; D gene: .; J gene: TRBJ1-4; clone size: few; CDR3 protein: CASSDRGKEKLFF; CDR3 DNA: TGTGCCAGCAGTGACAGGGGAAAGGAAAAACTGTTTTTT
V gene: TRBV7-9; D gene: .; J gene: TRBJ1-5; clone size: .; CDR3 protein: CASSLGAPFGDYQPQHF; CDR3 DNA: TGTGCCAGCAGCTTAGGCGCTCCCTTCGGGGATTATCAGCCCCAGCATTTT